This paragraph covers one T cell receptor (beta chain) sequence. Its antigen is unidentified. Produced via immunoSEQ multiplex PCR; TCRdb's table is partial and in-frame only. Among about 130,000 clones listed, 90% to 95% were seen once. This record belongs to a study of T cell responses to AZD1222 COVID-19 vaccine. Overall study results and limits: The reported proportion of spike-specific TCRs targeting unmutated variant regions was nearly half. Only a handful of AZD1222 recipients, about six in all, had baseline seropositivity. The repertoires were collected only after the peak T cell response. Donors were largely white British and mainly female; clonal diversity was possibly underestimated.

This CDR3 has 14 amino acids. V lost 0 bases, J lost 1 base, and 6 bases lay in between. Germline V gene data show CDR1 as MGHRA and CDR2 as YSYEKL. The chain combines TRBV4-1 with TRBJ1-1; D is ambiguous. The specimen comprised peripheral blood, sampled on day 0 of AZD1222 vaccination. The sequence came from an adult in good health. The CDR3 bases are TGCGCCAGCAGCCAAGAGCTGGGGAACACTGAAGCTTTCTTT. Protein sequence: CASSQELGNTEAFF.